This passage covers 6 T cell receptor beta chains from one sample sequenced in a study of early T cells in non-severe SARS-CoV-2 infection. TCRdb re-called the 5' RACE reads with MiXCR, one entry per CDR3 protein. The sample records approximately 74,000 distinct CDR3 sequences, 14% to 15% being singletons. The sample consisted of whole blood. These receptors were taken from an adult who was a healthcare worker with PCR-confirmed SARS-CoV-2 infection or an uninfected control (not recorded which).

This clonotype has only a few counts. The chain is built from TRBV9 and TRBJ1-2; D not resolved. V lost 4 bases and J lost 2, with 12 bases in between. The germline gives CDR1 SGDLS, CDR2 YYNGEE. CDR3 length: 14 residues. CDR3 protein: CASSPRSRNYGYTF. The DNA for the CDR3 is TGTGCCAGCAGCCCCAGGTCCAGAAACTATGGCTACACCTTC.

V is TRBV2 and J is TRBJ2-6, with D possibly matching TRBD1 (6 bases). The CDR3 spans 14 residues. Trimming took 1 base from V and 18 from J, leaving 19 bases between them. CDR1 SNHLY and CDR2 FYNNEI come from the germline V gene. The CDR3: CASSEVTGRKDGTF. CDR3 nucleotide sequence: TGTGCCAGCAGTGAAGTGACAGGCCGGAAAGACGGGACTTTC. Using reference TRBV2 and TRBJ2-6 for the parts outside the CDR3, the full variable domain is EPEVTQTPSHQVTQMGQEVILRCVPISNHLYFYWYRQILGQKVEFLVSFYNNEISEKSEIFDDQFSVERPDGSNFTLKIRSTKLEDSAMYFCASSEVTGRKDGTFGAGSRLTVL.

This clonotype was seen only a few times. This rearrangement joins TRBV29-1 to TRBJ2-3, with unresolved D. Germline CDR1 is SQVTM and CDR2 is ANQGSEA. The CDR3 runs to 11 residues. V was trimmed by 3 bases and J by 9 bases, leaving 10 bases between them. The CDR3 here is CSVDFSYTQYF. In DNA form, the CDR3 reads TGCAGCGTTGACTTCAGCTACACGCAGTATTTT.

This clonotype was observed a few times. The V gene is TRBV10-2, the J gene TRBJ1-2; D not resolved. This CDR3 is built from 17 residues. Trimming took 6 bases from V and 4 from J, leaving 24 bases between them. Germline V gene sequence: CDR1 WSHSY, CDR2 SAAADI. The CDR3, as DNA: TGCGCCAGCAGAGCCCCTCCGACGGAGAGAGGCGGCTATGGCTACACCTTC. As protein: CASRAPPTERGGYGYTF.

The chain links TRBV5-6 to TRBJ2-7, with D perhaps TRBD1 (6 bases). The CDR3 is 15 residues long. Trimming took 4 bases from V and 4 from J, leaving 18 bases between them. Germline V lookup: CDR1 SGHDT, CDR2 YYEEEE. CDR3 nucleotides: TGTGCCAGCAGCGAGGGGGAACAGGTGGGGTACGAGCAGTACTTC. Translated: CASSEGEQVGYEQYF.

CDR3 sequence (DNA): TGTGCCATCAGTGTGGGGACAGCCTTTACCTTC. Its protein is CAISVGTAFTF. The V gene is TRBV10-3, the J gene TRBJ1-2; 7 bases line up with TRBD1. V shed 4 bases, J shed 14 bases, and the junction held 7 bases outside the gene matches. Germline V lookup: CDR1 ENHRY, CDR2 SYGVKD. This CDR3 is built from 11 residues.